These 3 T cell receptor beta chains share one sample of origin, sequenced in a study of T cells in Graves' hyperthyroidism and ophthalmopathy. RNA transcripts provided the source from which TCR beta CDR3 regions were amplified. During a first-round RT-PCR of the TCR CDR3, the HTBI primer set was used. TCRdb reanalysed the multiplex PCR reads using MiXCR and keeps one entry per CDR3 protein. The sample holds about 600,000 distinct CDR3 sequences, roughly 15% seen once. Sequenced: blood. These receptors came from a woman aged 40 to 49 with Graves' ophthalmopathy.

This clonotype was counted a few times. This chain links TRBV20-1 with TRBJ2-1, with 9 nucleotides matching TRBD2. J lost 9 bases, V lost 6 bases, and 15 bases had no gene match. CDR1 and CDR2 (germline): DFQATT, SNEGSKA (reference sequence). The CDR3 length is 15 residues. CDR3 nucleotides: TGCAGTGCCCCCGGCCCTAGCGGGGCCTACGGTGAGCAGTTCTTC. It specifies CSAPGPSGAYGEQFF.

The table lists this clonotype with many counts. This rearrangement joins TRBV7-8 to TRBJ2-1, with 15 positions matching TRBD2. After removal of 1 base from V and 12 bases from J, the junction contained 7 bases not matched to a gene. The germline V gene encodes CDR1 SGHVS and CDR2 FQNEAQ. CDR3 size: 16 residues. CDR3 loop: CASSLEATGLAGGQFF. CDR3 coding DNA: TGTGCCAGCAGCTTAGAGGCCACGGGACTAGCGGGGGGGCAGTTCTTC.

This chain links TRBV14 with TRBJ1-1; no reliable D call. Germline assignment: CDR1 SGHDN and CDR2 FVKESK. Trimming cost V 5 bases and J 3 bases, with 10 bases left between them. This CDR3 is 13 amino acids long. CDR3 coding DNA: TGTGCCAGCAGCACCCAACTAGACACTGAAGCTTTCTTT. Its protein is CASSTQLDTEAFF.